The 15 T cell receptor beta chains reported below all come from one sample, sequenced in a study of early T cells in non-severe SARS-CoV-2 infection. Each CDR3 protein is one row after TCRdb ran MiXCR on the 5' RACE reads. The sample contains about 69,000 distinct CDR3 sequences, over 9.5% of which appear only once. The sequencing here drew on whole blood, taken at baseline. Receptors were obtained from an adult who was a healthcare worker with PCR-confirmed SARS-CoV-2 infection or an uninfected control (not recorded which).

CDR3 sequence reads: CSQSSGRGQTQYF. The CDR3 nucleotides read TGCAGCCAATCTAGCGGGAGGGGACAGACCCAGTACTTC. This chain connects TRBV29-1 to TRBJ2-5; 12 bases match TRBD2. Germline values: CDR1 SQVTM, CDR2 ANQGSEA. The CDR3 sequence is 13 residues long. Trimming at V came to 8 bases and at J to 6 bases, leaving 7 bases not matched to a gene.

For the CDR3, the DNA is TGTGCCAGCAGCCCAACGAGCGGGGGGTCCTACAATGAGCAGTTCTTC. Encoded protein: CASSPTSGGSYNEQFF. The V and J genes are TRBV4-2 and TRBJ2-1; 9 nucleotides agree with TRBD2. V was clipped by 4 bases and J by 1 base; unmatched bases: 5. CDR3 length equals 16 residues. Germline V gene sequence: CDR1 LGHNA, CDR2 YNFKEQ.

This clonotype was seen ten or more times. J is TRBJ1-1 and V is TRBV5-1; D gene unclear. Germline V CDR1 and CDR2: SGHRS, YFSETQ. Trimming took off 4 bases at V and 1 base at J, with 8 bases between the two ends. The CDR3 sequence is 13 residues long. The CDR3 spells CASSTARNTEAFF. As DNA, the CDR3 is TGCGCCAGCAGCACAGCAAGGAACACTGAAGCTTTCTTT.

This sequence joins TRBV9 and TRBJ1-6; 9 bases match TRBD1. Losses at the gene ends were 4 bases for V and 7 bases for J; bases not matched to a gene: 6. The CDR3 is 15 amino acids. Germline assignment: CDR1 SGDLS and CDR2 YYNGEE. Here the CDR3 DNA reads TGTGCCAGCAGCATGGGACAGGGAGGAAATTCACCCCTCCACTTT. It codes for CASSMGQGGNSPLHF.

This clonotype was seen more than once but under ten times. This chain joins TRBV6-1 and TRBJ1-5; D not certain. Germline CDR1 reads MNHNS; CDR2 reads SASEGT. Trimming took off 0 bases at V and 11 bases at J, with 5 bases between the two ends. The CDR3 spans 11 residues. The chain's CDR3 is CASSEAGTQHF. In DNA, the CDR3 is TGTGCCAGCAGTGAAGCGGGGACCCAGCATTTT.

This rearrangement joins TRBV10-3 to TRBJ1-5; D is uncertain. Germline V CDR1 and CDR2: ENHRY, SYGVKD. The CDR3 spans 17 residues. The V and J ends lost 0 bases and 3 bases respectively, with 15 bases between them. The CDR3 DNA reads TGTGCCATCAGTGAGTCGGGTCAGGCACTTGACAATCAGCCCCAGCATTTT. Protein sequence: CAISESGQALDNQPQHF.

The rearrangement joins TRBV15 to TRBJ2-3; 12 positions agree with TRBD2. This CDR3 is 16 amino acids long. The V gene's germline CDR1 is LNHNV and CDR2 YYDKDF (reference sequence). Unmatched junction bases numbered 5, after V lost 1 base and J lost 6 bases. The CDR3 loop is CATSRGLAGDLDTQYF. The CDR3 DNA is TGTGCCACCAGCAGAGGACTAGCGGGAGATTTGGATACGCAGTATTTT.

This clonotype has at least ten counts. This sequence joins TRBV10-3 and TRBJ2-1; 12 positions match TRBD2. V lost 0 bases and J lost 2; bases outside the gene matches: 5. The CDR3 has 18 residues. CDR1 ENHRY and CDR2 SYGVKD come from the germline V gene. The CDR3 DNA reads as TGTGCCATCAGTGAGTCTCGGCTAGCGGGGGGGCCCTACAATGAGCAGTTCTTC. This sequence encodes CAISESRLAGGPYNEQFF.

This chain links TRBV7-6 with TRBJ2-3; possibly TRBD2 for D (6 bases). CDR3 length: 16 amino acids. Looked up from germline, CDR1 is SGHVS and CDR2 is FNYEAQ. V lost 1 base and J lost 1, with 12 bases in between. CDR3 protein: CASSLEPGVGTDTQYF. CDR3 DNA: TGTGCCAGCAGCTTAGAACCGGGGGTAGGCACAGATACGCAGTATTTT.

This clonotype was seen many times. The rearrangement joins TRBV28 to TRBJ1-1; D unclear. The length of the CDR3 is 12 residues. Germline CDR1 is MDHEN and CDR2 is SYDVKM. With 4 bases removed from V and 2 bases from J, the gap between germline ends came to 5 bases. The CDR3 loop is CASSSGNTEAFF. The CDR3 nucleotides are TGTGCCAGCAGTTCCGGAAACACTGAAGCTTTCTTT. Variable domain in full (rest from reference TRBV28 and TRBJ1-1): DVKVTQSSRYLVKRTGEKVFLECVQDMDHENMFWYRQDPGLGLRLIYFSYDVKMKEKGDIPEGYSVSREKKERFSLILESASTNQTSMYLCASSSGNTEAFFGQGTRLTVV.

In this sample, this clonotype turned up a few times. This sequence joins TRBV7-9 and TRBJ2-5, with a weak D call TRBD2 (5 bases). CDR3 length: 16 residues. V dropped 0 bases and J dropped 4 bases, with 15 bases sitting between them. The germline CDR1 and CDR2 sequences are SEHNR and FQNEAQ (reference sequence). In DNA form, the CDR3 reads TGTGCCAGCAGCTTAGCGCCGGGGTCGATAGGAGAGACCCAGTACTTC. Translation gives CASSLAPGSIGETQYF.

The chain is built from TRBV20-1 and TRBJ2-1, with D perhaps being TRBD1 or TRBD2 (6 bases each). This CDR3 contains 16 residues. Trimming stripped 5 bases from V and 0 bases from J, with 17 bases between. Germline V gives CDR1 DFQATT, CDR2 SNEGSKA (reference sequence). The CDR3 nucleotides are TGCAGTGCTGGGGACAACGGGGGACGCTCCTACAATGAGCAGTTCTTC. This translates into CSAGDNGGRSYNEQFF.

The V call is TRBV6-1, the J call TRBJ2-2; 10 nucleotides agree with TRBD1. V was clipped by 3 bases and J by 3 bases; unmatched bases: 1. Germline CDR1 is MNHNS and CDR2 is SASEGT. The CDR3 spans 15 residues. Here the CDR3 reads CASSDGTGDTGELFF. The CDR3 DNA is TGTGCCAGCAGTGACGGGACAGGGGACACCGGGGAGCTGTTTTTT.

The V and J genes are TRBV12-3 or TRBV12-4 and TRBJ2-1; the match to TRBD1 covers 10 bases. The CDR3 covers 16 residues. J lost 12 bases, V lost 5 bases, and 16 bases had no gene match. This chain's CDR3 is CASSPGVGTGVEGQFF. In nucleotides, the CDR3 is TGTGCCAGCAGTCCGGGGGTTGGGACAGGGGTAGAAGGGCAGTTCTTC.

V usage is TRBV12-5 and J usage is TRBJ2-3; no reliable D call. This CDR3 is 15 amino acids long. Trimming removed 2 bases from V and 0 bases from J, with 9 bases in between. The germline V gene has CDR1 LGHNT and CDR2 FRNRAP. Here the CDR3 reads CASGLHQISTDTQYF. The CDR3 nucleotides read TGTGCTAGTGGTTTGCACCAAATCAGCACAGATACGCAGTATTTT.